The rows below give T cell receptor beta chains drawn from one sample of a study of T cell responses to AZD1222 COVID-19 vaccine. Here immunoSEQ multiplex PCR was the method, and the copy in TCRdb shows in-frame clones only, minus some. The table has under 150,000 clones, approximately 89% seen once; the top ten hold about 6%. The source material was peripheral blood, sampled 28 days after the second AZD1222 dose. The receptors shown here come from an adult who received the AZD1222 COVID-19 vaccine. Each CDR3 is given with its conserved first and last residue. D genes are given only for firm matches. Clone sizes are given selectively: once, few, many, or a class where the clone is expanded.

size: NA; J: TRBJ1-5; D: NA; V: TRBV10-3; CDR3: CAISEWDSNQPQHF; DNA: TGTGCCATCAGTGAATGGGATAGCAATCAGCCCCAGCATTTT
size: NA; J: TRBJ1-5; D: NA; V: TRBV5-1; CDR3: CASSPDGNSNQPQHF; DNA: TGCGCCAGCAGCCCGGACGGAAATAGCAATCAGCCCCAGCATTTT
size: NA; J: TRBJ1-3; D: NA; V: TRBV21-1; CDR3: CASSKGPGHSGNTIYF; DNA: TGTGCCAGCAGCAAAGGTCCGGGGCACTCTGGAAACACCATATATTTT
size: NA; J: TRBJ2-1; D: NA; V: TRBV10-1; CDR3: CASSDPNQGGWQFF; DNA: TGCGCCAGCAGTGACCCGAACCAGGGGGGATGGCAGTTCTTC
size: NA; J: TRBJ2-1; D: TRBD2; V: TRBV28; CDR3: CASKGASGYNEQFF; DNA: TGTGCCAGCAAAGGGGCTAGCGGGTACAATGAGCAGTTCTTC
size: once; J: TRBJ1-2; D: NA; V: TRBV21-1; CDR3: CASSSRLGGGRGYTF; DNA: TGTGCCAGCAGCTCTCGCCTGGGAGGGGGCCGTGGCTACACCTTC
size: NA; J: TRBJ2-5; D: NA; V: TRBV11-2; CDR3: CASSFTETQYF; DNA: TGTGCCAGCAGCTTTACCGAGACCCAGTACTTC
size: NA; J: TRBJ1-1; D: TRBD1; V: TRBV10-3; CDR3: CAISEQGAGTEAFF; DNA: TGTGCCATCAGTGAGCAGGGGGCTGGGACTGAAGCTTTCTTT
size: NA; J: TRBJ2-7; D: NA; V: TRBV3-1/TRBV3-2; CDR3: CASSQRGGDEQYF; DNA: TGTGCCAGCAGCCAACGGGGTGGGGACGAGCAGTACTTC
size: once; J: TRBJ2-3; D: TRBD2; V: TRBV10-2; CDR3: CASRPGLAGTDTQYF; DNA: TGCGCCAGCAGACCGGGGCTAGCGGGGACAGATACGCAGTATTTT
size: NA; J: TRBJ2-2; D: NA; V: TRBV19; CDR3: CASSIYAAGELFF; DNA: TGTGCCAGTAGTATTTACGCTGCCGGGGAGCTGTTTTTT
size: NA; J: TRBJ1-2; D: NA; V: TRBV25-1; CDR3: CASRGAGLDYGYTF; DNA: TGTGCCAGCAGGGGCGCGGGTCTGGACTATGGCTACACCTTC
size: NA; J: TRBJ2-7; D: NA; V: TRBV7-7; CDR3: CASSTGPLAEQYF; DNA: TGTGCTAGCAGTACGGGGCCACTGGCCGAGCAGTACTTC
size: NA; J: TRBJ1-2; D: NA; V: TRBV5-6; CDR3: CASSGLGRILHTF; DNA: TGTGCCAGCAGCGGCCTGGGACGAATTCTTCACACCTTC